This T cell receptor beta chain was sequenced for a study of beta chain features in type 1 diabetes. Expressed TCRB transcripts were sequenced after all isolated RNA was converted to cDNA. Assay used: immunoSEQ multiplex PCR; TCRdb lists only in-frame clones, some missing. The sample shows hundreds of thousands of clones, 10% to 15% of them seen only once. Trimming stripped 1 base from V and 2 bases from J, with 12 bases between. Germline CDR1 reads SGHRS; CDR2 reads YFSETQ. The CDR3 consists of 15 residues. The clonotype originates from a man between 18 and 29 years old in good health. The chain employs TRBV5-1 and TRBJ1-1; D may be TRBD1 (5 bases). Source material: naive CD4+ T cells from blood. CDR3 amino acids: CASSLLGEINTEAFF. CDR3 sequence (DNA): TGCGCCAGCAGCTTGCTAGGGGAAATAAACACTGAAGCTTTCTTT.